This T cell receptor (beta chain) came from a study of siplizumab effects on memory and regulatory T cells. For this clone: What it recognizes is unknown.

Study outcomes and limitations: Naive T cells appeared more diverse than memory cells and seemed to be major alloresponse contributors. The Treg-derived share of mappable alloreactive CD4+ clones averaged approximately 71% with siplizumab and 26.9% in controls. Unstimulated subsets accounted for the mapping of only a minor share of the clones that were alloreactive. The study found that siplizumab significantly reduced alloreactive sequences traceable to unstimulated CD4+ memory cells.

The J segment lost 3 bases and the V segment lost 4 bases, leaving 6 bases of the junction unmatched. Germline V gene sequence: CDR1 GTSNPN, CDR2 SVGIG (reference sequence). This CDR3 region has 14 residues. Sequencing was performed with immunoSEQ multiplex PCR; in TCRdb, only in-frame clones are kept and a portion is missing. The sample has approximately 110,000 clones, about 92% seen once. The rearrangement joins TRBV30 to TRBJ2-1; the match to TRBD1 covers 7 bases. The clonotype was recovered from a human donor in good health. The sequenced sample was CD4+ T cells sorted from blood. CDR3: CAWISGGNYNEQFF. The CDR3 region has the DNA TGTGCCTGGATTTCAGGGGGAAACTACAATGAGCAGTTCTTC. Full variable domain (missing parts from reference TRBV30 and TRBJ2-1): SQTIHQWPATLVQPVGSPLSLECTVEGTSNPNLYWYRQAAGRGLQLLFYSVGIGQISSEVPQNLSASRPQDRQFILSSKKLLLSDSGFYLCAWISGGNYNEQFFGPGTRLTVL.